Included here is one T cell receptor beta chain sequence, with context. This clonotype was detected many times. No antigen is known for it. Within one base of it there is no much larger clone, and no base qualities were kept. This sample is drawn from a study of molecular identifiers for immune sequencing clone quantification (dated by TCRdb to 2016 to 2019). Background on the whole study: For a replicate experiment, the RNA from either roughly 18,000 or 92,000 naive CD8 T cells was divided into five aliquots, and four of those aliquots went on to sequencing. This methods study used CD8 T cells to benchmark TCR RNA copy counting and molecular-identifier clustering-based TCR repertoire sequencing (MIDCIRS).

The full study reports these points: In CMV-specific effector cells, clones with more than 20 RNA copies contained over 99% of molecules, whereas in naive cells such clones contained under 1% of molecules. A single cell's worth of spiked-in Jurkat TCR RNA was reported detectable even among about 1.1 million naive CD8 T cells. Modeling indicated approximately 3.2 TCR RNA copies recovered per cell, compared with roughly 9.7 by digital PCR, which implies a capture efficiency of approximately 29%. The sizes of highly expanded clones could end up underestimated when identical TCR molecules share a barcode. Spiked-in Jurkat TCR RNA (around nine copies' worth), which is not part of the donor repertoire, was contained in the naive libraries. When barcode sub-clustering was not used, chimeric consensus sequences inflated TCR diversity, with chimeras reaching as high as 47%.

Libraries of naive CD8 T cells were built from anywhere between about 17,000 and 1,000,000 sorted cells, with 10%, 30% or 50% of the purified RNA used. Naive CD8 T cells, defined as CD8+CD4-CCR7+CD45RA+, were FACS-sorted into RLT Plus buffer on a BD FACSAria II. To test detection sensitivity, Jurkat RNA equivalent to more than 8 TCR copies was spiked into samples of roughly 18,000-1,100,000 naive CD8 T cells. Enrichment of CD8 T cells was performed with RosetteSep CD8+ T Cell Enrichment Cocktail and Ficoll-Paque, after which ACK red cell lysis was carried out. Libraries were prepared through PCR. Instrument used: NextSeq 500. Bulk TCR libraries were made following a previously described method, with the TCR primers given in Table S5. Purification of total RNA was performed with the Qiagen AllPrep DNA/RNA kit. Reads from multiple sequencing runs of the same library were pooled before analysis. Regarding the original processing steps: Reads were retained only if the reads had an exact TCR constant sequence, and the retained reads were trimmed to 150 nt and grouped according to their 12-nt molecular barcodes. Reads in each barcode group were sub-clustered using a 15% Levenshtein threshold, and a quality-weighted consensus sequence was built for each RNA molecule. Non-functional sequences were filtered out, along with any lower-count sequence sitting one edit away from another sequence. Based on a fit of two negative binomial distributions, barcode sub-clusters having less than 20% of the maximum read count were discarded. The public reads were reprocessed in TCRdb via fastp at Q25 and MiXCR, keeping in-frame beta chains. For every CDR3 protein sequence, its rows merge into one entry that carries the most common genes and DNA. These V and J calls originate from TCRdb's pipeline instead of the authors' own analysis. Across this sample there are roughly 40,000 distinct CDR3 sequences, with approximately 24% seen only once. Around 0.97% of the sample comes from the top ten.

The sequence derives from a human donor in good health. Some libraries in this study had Jurkat cell RNA spiked in. The sample consisted of naive CD8+ T cells from blood, with Jurkat cell RNA spiked in. Read against the paper, the sample's cell subset or site label means: FACS-sorted CD8+CD4-CCR7+CD45RA+ naive T cells.

The sequenced DNA is TGCAGTGCTGGACCGACAGAAGCTAACTATGGCTACACCTTC. Translated, it gives CSAGPTEANYGYTF. The V and J genes are TRBV20-1 and TRBJ1-2, and perhaps TRBD1 as D gene, on 5 matching bases. The germline ends are 13 bases apart after V is trimmed by 5 bases and J by 0 bases. The CDR3 holds 14 amino acids from the cysteine to the phenylalanine. Only CDR3 DNA is held: 42 bases, read in frame from base 1. CDR1 and CDR2 are drawn from the germline V gene (reference sequence): DFQATT, SNEGSKA.